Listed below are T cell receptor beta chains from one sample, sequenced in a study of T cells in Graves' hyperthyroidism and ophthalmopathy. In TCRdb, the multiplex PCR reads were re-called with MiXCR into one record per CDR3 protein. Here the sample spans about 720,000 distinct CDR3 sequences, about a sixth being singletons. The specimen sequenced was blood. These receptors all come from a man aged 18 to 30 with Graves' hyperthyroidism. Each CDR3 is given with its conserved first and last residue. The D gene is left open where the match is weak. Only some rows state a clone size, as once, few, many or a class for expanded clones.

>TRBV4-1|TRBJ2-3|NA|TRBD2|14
CASSQVSSGRVQYF
TGCGCCAGCAGCCAAGTCTCTAGCGGGAGGGTGCAGTATTTT
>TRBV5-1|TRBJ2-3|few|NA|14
CASSLGRREDTRYF
TGCGCCAGCAGCTTGGGCCGGCGGGAAGATACGCGGTATTTT
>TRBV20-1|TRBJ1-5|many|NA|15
CSAEPVSNGNQPQHF
TGCAGTGCCGAACCAGTGAGCAACGGCAATCAGCCCCAGCATTTT
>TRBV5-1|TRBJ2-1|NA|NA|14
CASSLLGGSGEQFF
TGCGCCAGCAGCTTGCTGGGTGGGAGCGGTGAGCAGTTCTTC
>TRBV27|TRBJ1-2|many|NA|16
CASSPIPSSPNYGYTF
TGTGCCAGCAGCCCTATCCCCTCCAGCCCTAACTATGGCTACACCTTC
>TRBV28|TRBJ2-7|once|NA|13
CASSPPEGLEQYF
TGTGCCAGCAGTCCCCCCGAAGGACTCGAGCAGTACTTC
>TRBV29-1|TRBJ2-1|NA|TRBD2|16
CSARSTSGMSYNEQFF
TGCAGCGCCCGTTCGACTAGCGGGATGTCCTACAATGAGCAGTTCTTC
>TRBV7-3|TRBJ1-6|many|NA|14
CASSLRRNNSPLHF
TGTGCCAGCAGCTTAAGACGGAATAATTCACCCCTCCACTTT
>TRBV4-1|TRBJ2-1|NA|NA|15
CASTIQPGKGNEQFF
TGCGCCAGCACCATCCAACCGGGAAAGGGCAATGAGCAGTTCTTC
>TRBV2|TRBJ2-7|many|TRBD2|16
CATERGEGKVEYEQYF
TGTGCCACCGAACGGGGGGAGGGAAAAGTAGAATACGAGCAGTACTTC
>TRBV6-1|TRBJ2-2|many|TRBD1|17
CASTRTGGSANTGELFF
TGTGCCAGCACACGAACAGGGGGGTCCGCGAACACCGGGGAGCTGTTTTTT
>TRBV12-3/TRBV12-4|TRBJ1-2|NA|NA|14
CASRPEAGGYGYTF
TGTGCCAGCAGACCAGAGGCCGGGGGCTATGGCTACACCTTC
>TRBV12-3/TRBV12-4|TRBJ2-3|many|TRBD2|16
CASKSLGTSGRGPQYF
TGTGCCAGCAAGTCCCTCGGGACTAGCGGGAGAGGGCCGCAGTATTTT
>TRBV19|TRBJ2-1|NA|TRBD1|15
CASSTLAGGLNEQFF
TGTGCCAGTAGTACCTTGGCAGGGGGCTTGAATGAGCAGTTCTTC
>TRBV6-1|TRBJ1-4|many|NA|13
CASRESANEKLFF
TGTGCCAGCAGGGAGTCAGCTAATGAAAAACTGTTTTTT
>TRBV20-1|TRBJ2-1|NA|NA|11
CSAHPDGEQFF
TGCAGCGCTCACCCGGACGGAGAGCAGTTCTTC
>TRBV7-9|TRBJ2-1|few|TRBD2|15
CASRFGTSSYNEQFF
TGTGCCAGCAGGTTTGGGACTAGCTCCTACAATGAGCAGTTCTTC
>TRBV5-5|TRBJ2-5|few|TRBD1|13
CASSARGLETQYF
TGTGCCAGCAGTGCAAGGGGGCTCGAGACCCAGTACTTC
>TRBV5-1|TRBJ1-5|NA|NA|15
CASSLVPTSNQPQHF
TGCGCCAGCAGCTTGGTCCCCACTAGCAATCAGCCCCAGCATTTT
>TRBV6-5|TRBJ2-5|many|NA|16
CASSYTPSQRAETQYF
TGTGCCAGCAGTTACACGCCAAGTCAGAGGGCGGAGACCCAGTACTTC
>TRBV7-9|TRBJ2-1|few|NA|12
CASSRERIEQFF
TGTGCCAGCAGCCGGGAGCGGATTGAGCAGTTCTTC
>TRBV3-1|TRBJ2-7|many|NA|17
CASSQDGKGYHSYEQYF
TGTGCCAGCAGCCAAGATGGGAAGGGTTATCACTCCTACGAGCAGTACTTC
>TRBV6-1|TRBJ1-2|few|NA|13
CASRTDINYGYTF
TGTGCCAGCCGGACTGATATAAACTATGGCTACACCTTC
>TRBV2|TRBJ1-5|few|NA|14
CASSRGASNQPQHF
TGTGCCAGCAGTAGGGGGGCTAGCAATCAGCCCCAGCATTTT
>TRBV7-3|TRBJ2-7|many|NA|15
CASSFLDKGAYEQYF
TGTGCCAGCAGCTTCTTAGACAAGGGGGCCTACGAGCAGTACTTC
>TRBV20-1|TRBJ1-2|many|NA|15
CSARGGTTPFYGYTF
TGCAGTGCTAGAGGGGGGACAACGCCCTTCTATGGCTACACCTTC
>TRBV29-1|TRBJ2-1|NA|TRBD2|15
CSAQLAGGFNNEQFF
TGCAGCGCTCAACTAGCGGGAGGGTTTAACAATGAGCAGTTCTTC
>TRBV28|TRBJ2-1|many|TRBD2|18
CASSLFQTSGDPDNEQFF
TGTGCCAGCAGTTTATTCCAGACTAGCGGGGACCCGGACAATGAGCAGTTCTTC
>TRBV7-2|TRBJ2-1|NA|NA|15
CASSLGAADYNEQFF
TGTGCCAGCAGCTTAGGGGCAGCCGACTACAATGAGCAGTTCTTC
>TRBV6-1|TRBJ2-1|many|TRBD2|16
CASSGSLAGGDNEQFF
TGTGCCAGCAGTGGCTCTCTAGCGGGAGGGGACAATGAGCAGTTCTTC
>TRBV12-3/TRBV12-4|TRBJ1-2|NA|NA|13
CASSSPVNYGYTF
TGTGCCAGTTCTAGCCCGGTGAACTATGGCTACACCTTC
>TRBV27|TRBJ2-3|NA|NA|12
CASSSVADTQYF
TGTGCCAGCAGTTCGGTGGCAGATACGCAGTATTTT
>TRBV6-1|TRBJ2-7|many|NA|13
CASSEGTIYEQYF
TGTGCCAGCAGTGAAGGGACCATCTACGAGCAGTACTTC
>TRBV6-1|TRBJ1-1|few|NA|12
CASTPGGRTAFF
TGTGCCAGCACCCCTGGGGGGCGGACAGCTTTCTTT
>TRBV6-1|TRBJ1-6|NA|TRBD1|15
CASRSGDRVDSPLHF
TGTGCCAGCAGATCGGGGGACAGGGTGGATTCACCCCTCCACTTT
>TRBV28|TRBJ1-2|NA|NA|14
CASSLIWGARGYTF
TGTGCCAGCAGTTTAATTTGGGGGGCGCGAGGCTACACCTTC
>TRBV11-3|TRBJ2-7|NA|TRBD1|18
CASSYPGQGAEGGYEQYF
TGTGCCAGCAGCTATCCGGGACAGGGGGCGGAGGGGGGATACGAGCAGTACTTC
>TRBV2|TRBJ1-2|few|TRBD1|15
CAGSDTGGPMYGYTF
TGTGCCGGCTCAGATACAGGGGGCCCGATGTATGGCTACACCTTC
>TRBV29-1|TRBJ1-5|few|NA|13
CSVSEGTVEPQHF
TGCAGCGTTTCCGAGGGCACGGTTGAGCCCCAGCATTTT
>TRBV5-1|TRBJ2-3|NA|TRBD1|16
CASSPEQGARTDTQYF
TGCGCCAGCAGCCCGGAACAGGGGGCGCGCACAGATACGCAGTATTTT
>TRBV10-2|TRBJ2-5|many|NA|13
CASTTGVPGTQYF
TGCGCCAGCACCACCGGAGTGCCGGGGACCCAGTACTTC
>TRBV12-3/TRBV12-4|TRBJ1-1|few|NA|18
CASSLEGGPARVFTEAFF
TGTGCCAGCAGTTTAGAGGGGGGGCCTGCCAGGGTGTTCACTGAAGCTTTCTTT
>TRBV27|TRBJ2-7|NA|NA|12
CASSFPLYEQYF
TGTGCCAGCAGTTTCCCCCTCTACGAGCAGTACTTC
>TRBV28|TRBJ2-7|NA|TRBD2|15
CASTSGNPLPDEQYF
TGTGCCAGCACTAGCGGGAATCCGCTGCCAGACGAGCAGTACTTC
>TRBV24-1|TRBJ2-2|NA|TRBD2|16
CATSATSGKNTGELFF
TGTGCCACCAGTGCAACTAGCGGCAAGAACACCGGGGAGCTGTTTTTT
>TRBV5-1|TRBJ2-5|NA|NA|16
CASSWRQGGAEGTQYF
TGCGCCAGCAGCTGGCGACAGGGAGGAGCTGAAGGGACCCAGTACTTC
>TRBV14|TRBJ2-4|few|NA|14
CASSQWQEENIQYF
TGTGCCAGCAGCCAATGGCAGGAAGAAAACATTCAGTACTTC
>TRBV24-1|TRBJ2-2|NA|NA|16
CATSDVTSKDTGELFF
TGTGCCACCAGTGATGTTACAAGTAAGGACACCGGGGAGCTGTTTTTT
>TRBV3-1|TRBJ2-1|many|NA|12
CASSQDLYEQFF
TGTGCCAGCAGCCAAGATCTCTATGAGCAGTTCTTC
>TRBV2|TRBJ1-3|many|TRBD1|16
CASGGRDRSPGNTIYF
TGTGCCAGCGGGGGACGGGACAGATCGCCTGGAAACACCATATATTTT
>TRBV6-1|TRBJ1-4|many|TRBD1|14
CASRSDRGFEKLFF
TGTGCCAGCAGGTCGGACAGGGGGTTTGAAAAACTGTTTTTT
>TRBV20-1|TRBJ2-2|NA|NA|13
CSARNPNTGELFF
TGCAGTGCTAGAAACCCTAACACCGGGGAGCTGTTTTTT
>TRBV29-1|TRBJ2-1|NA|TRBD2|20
CSVETSGRAKEVGAYNEQFF
TGCAGCGTTGAGACTAGCGGGAGGGCCAAAGAAGTGGGCGCCTACAATGAGCAGTTCTTC